These T cell receptor beta chains were read from a single sample in a study of blood T cell repertoires in COVID-19. Using immunoSEQ multiplex PCR, the repertoire was profiled, and TCRdb retains in-frame clones only, with some absent. This sample has roughly 200,000 clones, with roughly four fifths found just once. The sequencing sample was made of peripheral blood. The receptors here all came from a man aged 45-65 years with active or convalescent COVID-19. The CDR3 runs from the conserved cysteine through the conserved F or W. The D gene is left open where the match is weak. Clone size is not always given. Where it is, it says once, few, many or a class for expanded clones.

>TRBD1|16|.|TRBV28|TRBJ1-2
TGTGCCAGCAGTTTCGGTGACCCGACAGGGAACTATGGCTACACCTTC
CASSFGDPTGNYGYTF
>TRBD2|18|.|TRBV5-1|TRBJ2-2
TGCGCCAGCAGCACACGAGGACTAGCGGGGAAAGACACCGGGGAGCTGTTTTTT
CASSTRGLAGKDTGELFF
>.|14|.|TRBV5-1|TRBJ2-1
TGCGCCAGCAGACGCGAAGACATTTTCAATGAGCAGTTCTTC
CASRREDIFNEQFF
>.|15|.|TRBV2|TRBJ1-2
TGTGCCAGCAGTGAGGGCTATACAGCTAACTATGGCTACACCTTC
CASSEGYTANYGYTF
>.|15|.|TRBV15|TRBJ2-7
TGTGCCACCAGCAGAGATAGGGGATCCTACTACGAGCAGTACTTC
CATSRDRGSYYEQYF
>.|12|.|TRBV18|TRBJ1-1
TGTGCCAGCTCATTCGACAGCCGTGAAGCTTTCTTT
CASSFDSREAFF
>.|15|.|TRBV4-2|TRBJ1-1
TGTGCCAGCAGCCAAGAACTAAGGGGGAACACTGAAGCTTTCTTT
CASSQELRGNTEAFF
>.|13|.|TRBV2|TRBJ1-1
TGTGCCGGTCACAGGGAAGAGGTCACTGAAGCTTTCTTT
CAGHREEVTEAFF
>TRBD1|15|.|TRBV6-5|TRBJ2-7
TGTGCCAGCAGTCGGGACAGGGGGCCTCGGTACGAGCAGTACTTC
CASSRDRGPRYEQYF
>.|14|.|TRBV25-1|TRBJ1-5
TGTGCCAGCAGTGATGCAGGGCCGGGTCAGCCCCAGCATTTT
CASSDAGPGQPQHF
>.|18|once|TRBV19|TRBJ1-1
TGTGCCAGTAGTAGAGGATTCGGGCGGGGGGCCTGGGACACTGAAGCTTTCTTT
CASSRGFGRGAWDTEAFF
>.|12|.|TRBV19|TRBJ2-5
TGTGCCAGTAGTTCCCTACAAGAGACCCAGTACTTC
CASSSLQETQYF
>TRBD2|13|.|TRBV24-1|TRBJ2-5
TGTGCCACCAGTGAACGGACTAGGGAGACCCAGTACTTC
CATSERTRETQYF
>TRBD1|15|.|TRBV11-2|TRBJ1-5
TGTGCCAGCAGCCAAGGACAGGGTAGCAATCAGCCCCAGCATTTT
CASSQGQGSNQPQHF
>TRBD1|13|.|TRBV29-1|TRBJ1-5
TGCAGCGTTCGGACAGGGGGCGGCCAGCCCCAGCATTTT
CSVRTGGGQPQHF
>TRBD1|15|.|TRBV4-2|TRBJ1-2
TGTGCCAGCAGCCAATCGGGACAGGGGGCGGTCGGCTACACCTTC
CASSQSGQGAVGYTF
>TRBD1|12|.|TRBV10-3|TRBJ1-6
TGTGCCATCGGACAGGGAAATTCACCCCTCCACTTT
CAIGQGNSPLHF
>TRBD1|14|few|TRBV5-4|TRBJ2-7
TGTGCCAGCAGTCAGGACAGGGGGTCATGGGAGCAGTACTTC
CASSQDRGSWEQYF
>TRBD1|13|.|TRBV28|TRBJ1-2
TGTGCCATCTCCGGGACAGGGGCCTATGGCTACACCTTC
CAISGTGAYGYTF
>TRBD1|15|once|TRBV28|TRBJ2-1
TGTGCCAGCAGGCTGGGACAGGGAATATACAATGAGCAGTTCTTC
CASRLGQGIYNEQFF
>TRBD1|16|.|TRBV19|TRBJ1-1
TGTGCCAGTAGTCTCCGGGACAGGGGGCCGGGCACTGAAGCTTTCTTT
CASSLRDRGPGTEAFF
>TRBD2|16|.|TRBV4-2|TRBJ2-3
TGTGCCAGCAGCCAAGGTATGGCGGGGGGCACAGATACGCAGTATTTT
CASSQGMAGGTDTQYF
>.|15|once|TRBV30|TRBJ1-4
TGTGCCTGGAGTTCACAGGGTGGTCCTAGTGAAAAACTGTTTTTT
CAWSSQGGPSEKLFF
>TRBD2|17|.|TRBV24-1|TRBJ2-4
TGTGCCACCAGTGACCCGACTAGCGGGGGGGCCAAAAACATTCAGTACTTC
CATSDPTSGGAKNIQYF
>TRBD1|19|few|TRBV30|TRBJ1-6
TGTGCCTGGAGTGTAAGGGCAGGGGGTTTGAGCTCCTATAATTCACCCCTCCACTTT
CAWSVRAGGLSSYNSPLHF
>.|14|.|TRBV6-5|TRBJ2-7
TGTGCCAGCAGTTACTCAGGCAGGGTTTCCGAGCAGTACTTC
CASSYSGRVSEQYF
>.|13|.|TRBV12-3/TRBV12-4|TRBJ1-1
TGTGCCAGCAGCCCTGGACAGTTTAAGCTAGCTTTCTTT
CASSPGQFKLAFF
>.|14|once|TRBV5-1|TRBJ1-6
TGCGCCAGCAGCAATACAGGGAGTAATTCACCCCTCCACTTT
CASSNTGSNSPLHF
>TRBD1|16|.|TRBV7-8|TRBJ1-4
TGTGCCAGCAGCTTTAGACAGGGTGGAACTAATGAAAAACTGTTTTTT
CASSFRQGGTNEKLFF
>.|15|.|TRBV9|TRBJ1-1
TGTGCCAGCAGCGTAGGCGAGGGCGCTGGGACTGAAGCTTTCTTT
CASSVGEGAGTEAFF
>.|15|.|TRBV5-4|TRBJ2-1
TGTGCCAGCAGCCCGGAGGGGAATGACTACAATGAGCAGTTCTTC
CASSPEGNDYNEQFF
>.|14|.|TRBV28|TRBJ2-1
TGTGCCAGCAGTCCTAGAAACAGGGACAATGAGCAGTTCTTC
CASSPRNRDNEQFF
>.|17|.|TRBV30|TRBJ1-6
TGTGCCTGGAGTCCACGGTCCCGAGGCTCCTATAATTCACCCCTCCACTTT
CAWSPRSRGSYNSPLHF
>TRBD1|16|.|TRBV9|TRBJ2-2
TGTGCCAGCAGCGTATGGGACAGCGAAAACACCGGGGAGCTGTTTTTT
CASSVWDSENTGELFF
>.|15|once|TRBV6-1|TRBJ1-5
TGTGCCAGCAGTGAATCGACGGGATTGATTCAGCCCCAGCATTTT
CASSESTGLIQPQHF
>.|11|.|TRBV12-3/TRBV12-4|TRBJ2-3
TGTGCCAGCAGTCACACAGATACGCAGTATTTT
CASSHTDTQYF
>.|17|.|TRBV5-1|TRBJ1-3
TGCGCCAGCAGCTTGGGACTGGGGAGAAGCTCTGGAAACACCATATATTTT
CASSLGLGRSSGNTIYF
>TRBD1|15|.|TRBV5-1|TRBJ2-5
TGCGCCAGCAGCTCGGGACAGGGGTACCAAGAGACCCAGTACTTC
CASSSGQGYQETQYF
>TRBD1|16|.|TRBV2|TRBJ2-2
TGTGCCAGCAGCCGGACAGGGGGCAGTAACACCGGGGAGCTGTTTTTT
CASSRTGGSNTGELFF
>TRBD2|15|.|TRBV2|TRBJ2-1
TGTGCCAGCATGCCCAGGACTAGCGGGGTTAATGAGCAGTTCTTC
CASMPRTSGVNEQFF
>.|14|.|TRBV19|TRBJ1-5
TGTGCCGGGGGGGAGAGCTATAGCAATCAGCCCCAGCATTTT
CAGGESYSNQPQHF
>.|15|once|TRBV5-1|TRBJ1-3
TGCGCCAGCAGCTTGAGTATCCAGGCTGGAAACACCATATATTTT
CASSLSIQAGNTIYF
>TRBD1|15|.|TRBV5-1|TRBJ1-3
TGCGCCAGCAGCTTGATTCCAGGGGGTGGAAACACCATATATTTT
CASSLIPGGGNTIYF
>.|11|.|TRBV20-1|TRBJ1-1
TGCAGTGCTAGCCAGAACACTGAAGCTTTCTTT
CSASQNTEAFF
>.|16|few|TRBV4-3|TRBJ1-4
TGCGCCAGCAGCCAAGAGGTCCGGGACCGGAGGGTAAAACTGTTTTTT
CASSQEVRDRRVKLFF
>TRBD2|14|.|TRBV7-2|TRBJ2-7
TGTGCCAGCAGCTTGCGCGGTGGGGAGGGCGAGCAGTACTTC
CASSLRGGEGEQYF
>TRBD2|11|once|TRBV5-4|TRBJ2-1
TGTGCCAGCTCGGGGGGAAATGAGCAGTTCTTC
CASSGGNEQFF
>TRBD1|13|.|TRBV7-2|TRBJ2-7
TGTGCCAGCAGCCAAGGACAGGTTTCCGAGCAGTACTTC
CASSQGQVSEQYF
>.|13|.|TRBV10-3|TRBJ1-2
TGTGCCATCCGGGATCAGAGGGCCTATGGCTACACCTTC
CAIRDQRAYGYTF
>TRBD1|14|.|TRBV29-1|TRBJ2-5
TGCAGCGTCCCAGGGGGAATGTTTCACGAGACCCAGTACTTC
CSVPGGMFHETQYF